This TCR beta chain was identified during a study of T cells in Graves' hyperthyroidism and ophthalmopathy. Points from the study as a whole: Blood also contained most expanded thyroid clonotypes above 0.001.

An absence of ophthalmopathy progression within 18 months meant stable Graves' hyperthyroidism. These patients, aged 18 to 65, had recently diagnosed hyperthyroidism lasting under 2 months. Ten or more counts support this clonotype. The antigen is undetermined. CDR3 length: 13 residues. Trimming at V came to 6 bases and at J to 5 bases, leaving 3 bases not matched to a gene. Germline CDR1 reads MNHEY; CDR2 reads SVGEGT. RNA transcripts were the template for amplifying TCR beta CDR3 regions. A set of HTBI primers served as the primers for a first-round RT-PCR of the TCR CDR3. TCRdb re-called the multiplex PCR reads with MiXCR, one entry per CDR3 protein. Here the sample spans roughly 740,000 distinct CDR3 sequences, about 16% being singletons.

The chain joins TRBV6-2 or TRBV6-3 to TRBJ2-1; 8 bases are shared with TRBD2. The clonotype was recovered from a man aged 18 to 29 with Graves' hyperthyroidism. What was sequenced was blood. CDR3 sequence (DNA): TGTGCCAGCAGACCACTAGCGGACAATGAGCAGTTCTTC. It specifies CASRPLADNEQFF.